This T cell receptor (beta chain) is from a study of identical twins. TCRdb called the 5' RACE reads again in MiXCR, with one record for every CDR3 protein. This table holds a few hundred thousand distinct CDR3 sequences, over 8.5% found once. The V gene lost 0 bases and the J gene lost 5 bases, with 4 bases spanning the gap. The CDR3 is 12 amino acids. Looked up from germline, CDR1 is ENHRY and CDR2 is SYGVKD. Remarks on this clonotype: What it binds is not known.

Study results and limitations: For cord blood, abundant beta clonotypes had fewer insertions, unlike memory repertoires, which showed none.

These same data were also listed under a study on yellow fever vaccine responses in identical twins.

The sequence was collected from a woman between 18 and 29 years old in good health. Material: PBMCs. The chain is built from TRBV10-3 and TRBJ2-5; D is unresolved. The CDR3 loop is CAISESKETQYF. The DNA of the CDR3 is TGTGCCATCAGTGAGTCAAAGGAGACCCAGTACTTC.